Listed below are T cell receptor beta chains from one sample, sequenced in a study of preoperative IRX-2 immunotherapy in early breast cancer. The repertoire was sequenced with immunoSEQ multiplex PCR; TCRdb's copy has only in-frame clones and lacks some. Of approximately 98,000 clones in the sample, roughly 89% were seen once. The sample consisted of tumor tissue, taken after IRX-2 immunotherapy. These receptors all come from a human donor with breast cancer. CDR3s include the opening cysteine and the closing phenylalanine or tryptophan. A D gene is named only where the DNA matches it firmly.

D gene,J gene,V gene,CDR3 DNA,CDR3 protein
-,TRBJ1-5,TRBV30,TGTGCCTGGAGTGTACTCAGGTATCAGCCCCAGCATTTT,CAWSVLRYQPQHF
-,TRBJ1-1,TRBV19,TGTGCCAGTAGTATAGATCTTGGGGGACGAGAAGCTTTCTTT,CASSIDLGGREAFF
TRBD2,TRBJ2-1,TRBV18,TGTGCCAGCTCAGCATCTAGCGGGAGGGCCGGGAATGAGCAGTTCTTC,CASSASSGRAGNEQFF
-,TRBJ1-4,TRBV7-8,TGTGCCAGCAGGCGAGATGCAACTAATGAAAAACTGTTTTTT,CASRRDATNEKLFF
-,TRBJ2-7,TRBV10-1,TGCGCCAGCAGCGATACCTACGAGCAGTACTTC,CASSDTYEQYF
-,TRBJ2-5,TRBV28,TGTGCCAGCAGTACCATCAGGGGCGGGTGGGAGACCCAGTACTTC,CASSTIRGGWETQYF
TRBD1,TRBJ2-1,TRBV19,TGTGCCAGTAGTACCGGACAGGGAGAGATGTGGCAGTTCTTC,CASSTGQGEMWQFF
-,TRBJ1-4,TRBV28,TGTGCCAGCAGTACCAGGGCAACTAATGAAAAACTGTTTTTT,CASSTRATNEKLFF
TRBD2,TRBJ2-7,TRBV16,TGTGCTAGTGGTCGGGGGGTTTCCTACGAGCAGTACTTC,CASGRGVSYEQYF
-,TRBJ2-1,TRBV29-1,TGCAGCGGGTACCCCGACAGGATAGACAATGAGCAGTTCTTC,CSGYPDRIDNEQFF
-,TRBJ2-7,TRBV6-8,TGTGCCATCAAATCAGGGCCCCTCTCCTACGAGCAGTACTTC,CAIKSGPLSYEQYF
-,TRBJ2-7,TRBV18,TGTGCCAGCTCACCGGCAGGGTTCACCCAATACGAGCAGTACTTC,CASSPAGFTQYEQYF
TRBD2,TRBJ2-3,TRBV7-7,TGTGCCAGCAGCGACAGCGGGAGGAGGAGGGATACGCAGTATTTT,CASSDSGRRRDTQYF